A selection of T cell receptor beta chains follows, all from one sample in a study of T cells after yellow fever vaccination. TCRdb itself ran the 5' RACE reads through MiXCR, one entry per CDR3 protein. Of some 550,000 distinct CDR3 sequences detected, roughly a fifth appear once; the ten largest clones hold roughly 13%. This sample comprised PBMCs, obtained 15 days after the yellow fever booster vaccination. All receptors derive from a man aged 25 to 40 who received the YFV17D yellow fever vaccine. The CDR3 runs from the conserved cysteine through the conserved F or W. The D gene is left open where the match is weak. Part of the rows lack a size; the others show once, few, many or a class for expanded clones.

V gene	clone size	J gene	CDR3 length	D gene	CDR3 protein	CDR3 DNA
TRBV7-2	few	TRBJ2-1	14	.	CASSLGRGSLEQFF	TGTGCCAGCAGCTTAGGTAGGGGGTCACTAGAGCAGTTCTTC
TRBV6-2/TRBV6-3	.	TRBJ1-1	13	.	CASSYTTVTEAFF	TGTGCCAGCAGTTATACGACAGTCACTGAAGCTTTCTTT
TRBV19	many	TRBJ2-1	16	.	CASSALLRRRFNEQFF	TGTGCCAGTAGTGCTCTCCTTAGAAGACGGTTCAATGAGCAGTTCTTC
TRBV7-3	.	TRBJ2-7	13	TRBD1	CASSSGQGNEQYF	TGTGCCAGCAGCTCGGGACAGGGGAACGAGCAGTACTTC
TRBV20-1	few	TRBJ2-7	13	.	CSASPRTPFQQYF	TGCAGTGCTAGCCCCAGGACCCCTTTCCAGCAGTACTTC
TRBV20-1	few	TRBJ2-1	14	.	CSAITGASYNEQFF	TGCAGTGCTATCACGGGAGCCTCCTACAATGAGCAGTTCTTC
TRBV3-1	few	TRBJ2-7	13	.	CASSTLGVHEQYF	TGTGCCAGCAGCACGCTTGGAGTTCACGAGCAGTACTTC
TRBV5-1	.	TRBJ2-7	15	.	CASSLQSGVSYEQYF	TGCGCCAGCAGCTTGCAGTCAGGGGTTTCCTACGAGCAGTACTTC
TRBV11-2	once	TRBJ2-1	19	.	CASSFDLVDRVSDYNEQFF	TGTGCCAGCAGCTTCGACTTAGTGGACCGGGTCTCCGACTACAATGAGCAGTTCTTC
TRBV4-3	.	TRBJ2-7	13	.	CASSQELDYEQYF	TGCGCCAGCAGCCAAGAATTAGATTACGAGCAGTACTTC
TRBV7-8	few	TRBJ2-7	15	TRBD2	CASSSEVSGSAEQYF	TGTGCCAGCAGCTCCGAGGTTAGCGGGAGCGCCGAGCAGTACTTC
TRBV7-2	.	TRBJ2-3	15	TRBD2	CASSLGLAGKNTQYF	TGTGCCAGCAGCCTCGGACTAGCGGGGAAAAATACGCAGTATTTT
TRBV4-3	few	TRBJ2-3	17	.	CASSHSPALAREDTQYF	TGCGCCAGCAGCCATTCCCCCGCCCTGGCCCGTGAGGATACGCAGTATTTT
TRBV20-1	few	TRBJ2-7	15	.	CSVHGAIWGRYEQYF	TGCAGTGTCCATGGAGCCATATGGGGCCGGTACGAGCAGTACTTC
TRBV5-1	.	TRBJ2-1	12	.	CASSGRGNEQFF	TGCGCCAGCAGCGGCCGGGGCAATGAGCAGTTCTTC
TRBV10-1	few	TRBJ2-2	14	TRBD2	CASSSSGPTGELFF	TGCGCCAGCTCTTCTAGCGGGCCCACCGGGGAGCTGTTTTTT
TRBV6-5	.	TRBJ2-5	15	.	CASSSSGQSGETQYF	TGTGCCAGCAGTTCCTCCGGACAGTCGGGTGAGACCCAGTACTTC
TRBV20-1	few	TRBJ2-7	12	.	CSASEDAYEQYF	TGCAGTGCTAGCGAGGACGCCTACGAGCAGTACTTC
TRBV12-3/TRBV12-4	few	TRBJ2-3	15	TRBD2	CASSLEAGVTDTQYF	TGTGCCAGCAGTTTGGAGGCGGGAGTAACAGATACGCAGTATTTT
TRBV10-3	few	TRBJ1-1	14	.	CAISEWVGATEAFF	TGTGCCATCAGTGAATGGGTCGGGGCCACTGAAGCTTTCTTT
TRBV5-8	.	TRBJ2-7	15	.	CASSPRTAKSYEQYF	TGTGCCAGCAGCCCGCGGACGGCGAAGTCCTACGAGCAGTACTTC
TRBV28	.	TRBJ2-7	12	.	CASSFGEYEQYF	TGTGCCAGCAGTTTCGGGGAATACGAGCAGTACTTC
TRBV30	.	TRBJ2-3	15	.	CAWSMDQGPADTQYF	TGTGCCTGGAGTATGGACCAGGGACCAGCAGATACGCAGTATTTT
TRBV4-3	many	TRBJ1-2	15	.	CASSQDAGGTYGYTF	TGCGCCAGCAGCCAAGACGCGGGGGGCACCTATGGCTACACCTTC
TRBV6-5	.	TRBJ2-1	11	.	CATGHSDEQFF	TGTGCCACCGGACATAGCGATGAGCAGTTCTTC
TRBV19	few	TRBJ2-7	13	.	CASSSLQVDEQYF	TGTGCCAGTAGCTCGTTACAAGTAGACGAGCAGTACTTC
TRBV29-1	few	TRBJ2-3	15	.	CSVEGKDPKPDTQYF	TGCAGCGTTGAAGGAAAGGACCCTAAGCCAGATACGCAGTATTTT
TRBV28	.	TRBJ2-3	15	TRBD2	CASTPASGRAGTQYF	TGTGCCAGCACCCCCGCCAGCGGGAGGGCCGGTACGCAGTATTTT
TRBV7-2	few	TRBJ2-2	15	.	CASSVTLLGTGELFF	TGTGCCAGCAGCGTGACCCTGCTGGGGACCGGGGAGCTGTTTTTT
TRBV6-2/TRBV6-3	.	TRBJ2-7	15	.	CASSYSRGRSVEQYF	TGTGCCAGCAGTTACTCGAGAGGGAGGTCGGTCGAGCAGTACTTC
TRBV10-3	.	TRBJ2-6	12	.	CAIMSGANVLTF	TGTGCCATCATGTCTGGGGCCAACGTCCTGACTTTC
TRBV29-1	few	TRBJ2-2	16	TRBD2	CSVARTSGINTGELFF	TGCAGCGTTGCGAGGACTAGCGGGATTAACACCGGGGAGCTGTTTTTT
TRBV21-1	.	TRBJ2-3	16	.	CASSPRAGTSTDTQYF	TGTGCCAGCAGCCCCCGCGCAGGGACTAGCACAGATACGCAGTATTTT
TRBV6-1	few	TRBJ1-2	12	.	CASTEGRYGYTF	TGTGCCAGTACAGAGGGCCGGTATGGCTACACCTTC
TRBV7-2	.	TRBJ2-5	15	.	CASSLWSRSQETQYF	TGTGCCAGCAGCTTATGGAGCAGGTCTCAAGAGACCCAGTACTTC
TRBV11-2	.	TRBJ2-5	14	.	CASQEWEYGETQYF	TGTGCCAGCCAAGAGTGGGAGTACGGAGAGACCCAGTACTTC
TRBV29-1	.	TRBJ2-1	16	.	CSVEGDDRSSYNEQFF	TGCAGCGTTGAAGGGGACGACAGATCCTCCTACAATGAGCAGTTCTTC